The rows below give T cell receptor beta chains drawn from one sample of a study of vaccination and CD4 T cells after COVID-19. These receptors have no known antigen. From the PCR reads, TCRdb called clonotypes with MiXCR, one entry per CDR3 protein. The repertoire consists of some 9,300 distinct CDR3 sequences, with about 60% occurring once and the leading ten covering more than 20%. The sequenced material came from CD4+ T cells from blood, cultured in vitro. Receptors were obtained from a human donor who had recovered from COVID-19. Each CDR3 is given with its conserved first and last residue. A D gene is named only where the DNA matches it firmly. Clone size appears in some rows only: once, few, many, or a class for an expanded clone.

v_gene	j_gene	d_gene	abundance	CDR3nt	CDR3aa
TRBV20-1	TRBJ2-3	NA	NA	TGCAGTGCTAGAGATGTTGTTTTCGGGGCTGGAGATACGCAGTATTTT	CSARDVVFGAGDTQYF
TRBV28	TRBJ1-5	NA	NA	TGTGCCAGCAGTTTAATGGACAGTCCTAATCAGCCCCAGCATTTT	CASSLMDSPNQPQHF
TRBV6-1	TRBJ2-7	NA	NA	TGTGCCAGCAGCTCCGTACAGGGAGGCGTGCAGTACTTC	CASSSVQGGVQYF
TRBV11-3	TRBJ2-3	NA	NA	TGTGCCAGCGGACGGGGTAGCACAGATACGCAGTATTTT	CASGRGSTDTQYF
TRBV5-4	TRBJ1-2	TRBD1	NA	TGTGCCAGCAGCTGGGACAGGGGCTATGGCTACACCTTC	CASSWDRGYGYTF
TRBV12-3/TRBV12-4	TRBJ2-1	NA	NA	TGTGCCAGCAGTTGGGTCCACCGCCTCGAGCAGTTCTTC	CASSWVHRLEQFF
TRBV11-3	TRBJ2-7	TRBD2	NA	TGTGCCAGCAGCCAGCATGAACTAGCGTTGTACGAGCAGTACTTC	CASSQHELALYEQYF
TRBV5-5	TRBJ2-3	NA	NA	TGTGCCAGCAGCTTGGCCAGTCAAGATACGCAGTATTTT	CASSLASQDTQYF
TRBV20-1	TRBJ2-3	NA	few	TGCAGTGCTAGATTTCGTGGGACTAGCACAGATACGCAGTATTTT	CSARFRGTSTDTQYF
TRBV6-1	TRBJ1-2	TRBD1	NA	TGTGCCAGCAGTCAAAGACAGGGGCAAGGCTACACCTTC	CASSQRQGQGYTF
TRBV6-1	TRBJ1-2	TRBD1	NA	TGTGCCAGCAGACCACCGACAGGGAGTGGCTACACCTTC	CASRPPTGSGYTF
TRBV15	TRBJ1-2	NA	NA	TGTGCCACCAGCAGAGATGGGGGGTATGACTATGGCTACACCTTC	CATSRDGGYDYGYTF
TRBV2	TRBJ1-1	NA	NA	TGTGCCAGCAGTGAAGATAGGGTTGGGAACACTGAAGCTTTCTTT	CASSEDRVGNTEAFF
TRBV11-1	TRBJ2-3	TRBD1	once	TGTGCCAGCAGCGGCCGGGACAGGGTACGGCCAGATACGCAGTATTTT	CASSGRDRVRPDTQYF
TRBV20-1	TRBJ1-2	NA	medium-sized	TGCAGTGCCACCCGAGTGTGGAGCTATGGCTACACCTTC	CSATRVWSYGYTF
TRBV7-2	TRBJ2-3	TRBD2	NA	TGTGCCAGCAGCTCGCCTAAGACTAGCCCAGATACGCAGTATTTT	CASSSPKTSPDTQYF
TRBV6-5	TRBJ1-2	NA	NA	TGTGCCAGCAGTTACTCCATCTATGGCTACACCTTC	CASSYSIYGYTF
TRBV20-1	TRBJ1-2	TRBD1	NA	TGCAGTGCTCGACCCCCCGGGACAGCTTCTAACTATGGCTACACCTTC	CSARPPGTASNYGYTF
TRBV2	TRBJ1-1	NA	NA	TGTGCCAGCAGCGGCGAGTCGGGGGGCACTGAAGCTTTCTTT	CASSGESGGTEAFF
TRBV2	TRBJ2-7	NA	NA	TGTGCCAGCAGTGGTCACTACGAGCAGTACTTC	CASSGHYEQYF
TRBV2	TRBJ1-2	NA	NA	TGTGCCAGCACTTCGCTGCGCAGGGACGGATATGGCTACACCTTC	CASTSLRRDGYGYTF
TRBV19	TRBJ2-2	NA	NA	TGTGCCAGTAGTAGCGGCAGAAACACCGGGGAGCTGTTTTTT	CASSSGRNTGELFF
TRBV11-2	TRBJ1-2	TRBD1	few	TGTGCCAGCAGCCCAATGGACAGGAACTATGGCTACACCTTC	CASSPMDRNYGYTF
TRBV21-1	TRBJ1-5	NA	few	TGTGCCAGCAGCACGAAGGGAAATCAGCCCCAGCATTTT	CASSTKGNQPQHF
TRBV2	TRBJ2-5	NA	few	TGTGCCAGCAGTGTCCGGCAGACCCAGTACTTC	CASSVRQTQYF
TRBV2	TRBJ2-3	NA	few	TGTGCCAGCAGTTATAGCACAGATACGCAGTATTTT	CASSYSTDTQYF
TRBV7-9	TRBJ1-2	NA	NA	TGTGCCAGCAGCCGAAAGAGGGACAACCACACCTTC	CASSRKRDNHTF
TRBV20-1	TRBJ2-7	TRBD2	few	TGCAGTGCTAGAAGGGGGCGGGAGGGCCTGTACGAGCAGTACTTC	CSARRGREGLYEQYF
TRBV7-2	TRBJ2-7	TRBD2	NA	TGTGCCAGCAGCTTAGGTGGTAGCGGGGGCTACGAGCAGTACTTC	CASSLGGSGGYEQYF
TRBV20-1	TRBJ1-2	TRBD1	once	TGCAGTGCTACGAGGGGACAGGGGGCAGGTGGCTACACCTTC	CSATRGQGAGGYTF
TRBV21-1	TRBJ1-5	NA	NA	TGTGCCAGCAGCAAGGGTCGGCAGGGAGTACGACAGCCCCAGCATTTT	CASSKGRQGVRQPQHF
TRBV20-1	TRBJ2-3	TRBD2	NA	TGCAGTGCTCGAGCCCCGACTAGCGGGGGGGCTTACGATACGCAGTATTTT	CSARAPTSGGAYDTQYF
TRBV10-3	TRBJ2-2	TRBD1	NA	TGTGCCACCAGGGGGCAGGAACACGGGGAGCTGTTTTTT	CATRGQEHGELFF
TRBV7-8	TRBJ2-5	NA	NA	TGTGCCAGCAGCTTAGCTGCAGAGACCCAGTACTTC	CASSLAAETQYF
TRBV6-7	TRBJ1-6	TRBD1	NA	TGTGCCAGCAGTCGCGGACAGGATCATAATTCACCCCTCCACTTT	CASSRGQDHNSPLHF
TRBV20-1	TRBJ1-3	NA	NA	TGCAGTGCTAGAGCGGGGGCTAGTGGAAACACCATATATTTT	CSARAGASGNTIYF
TRBV27	TRBJ2-2	NA	few	TGTGCCAGCACGTCAAGGACCGGGGAGCTGTTTTTT	CASTSRTGELFF
TRBV29-1	TRBJ2-1	NA	NA	TGCAGCGTTGTGGCATGGTCCTACAATGAGCAGTTCTTC	CSVVAWSYNEQFF
TRBV11-1	TRBJ2-5	TRBD2	NA	TGTGCCAGCAGCTACACCGGGACTAGCCACCAAGAGACCCAGTACTTC	CASSYTGTSHQETQYF
TRBV20-1	TRBJ2-7	NA	NA	TGCAGTGCTAGAGACGCTCGGGACTTGTCCTACGAGCAGTACTTC	CSARDARDLSYEQYF
TRBV27	TRBJ1-2	NA	once	TGTGCCAGCAGTTTATCACCGGCTTCTAGACAGGCGACTCATGGCTACACCTTC	CASSLSPASRQATHGYTF
TRBV7-9	TRBJ2-3	TRBD2	medium-sized	TGTGCCAGCAGCTTATATAGCGGGAGGGCCGGTACAGATACGCAGTATTTT	CASSLYSGRAGTDTQYF
TRBV20-1	TRBJ1-3	NA	NA	TGCAGTGCATTAGGGGTGGTCGGAAACACCATATATTTT	CSALGVVGNTIYF
TRBV12-3/TRBV12-4	TRBJ1-5	NA	NA	TGTGCCAGCAGTTTCCGTGCAGGGTTCAATCAGCCCCAGCATTTT	CASSFRAGFNQPQHF
TRBV23-1	TRBJ1-1	NA	once	TGCGCCAGCAGTCACGGGGGTCAGAAGCTGATGAACACTGAAGCTTTCTTT	CASSHGGQKLMNTEAFF
TRBV11-1	TRBJ2-3	NA	NA	TGTGCCAGCAGCCGAAACGGGGTAGATACGCAGTATTTT	CASSRNGVDTQYF
TRBV15	TRBJ2-1	TRBD1	NA	TGTGCCACCAGCGGGGGACAGCCCTACAATGAGCAGTTCTTC	CATSGGQPYNEQFF
TRBV12-3/TRBV12-4	TRBJ2-7	TRBD2	NA	TGTGCCAGCAGCCTTGTGCAGGGAGGGGACGAGCAGTACTTC	CASSLVQGGDEQYF
TRBV4-2	TRBJ2-1	NA	NA	TGTGCCAGCAGCCAAGGTGTATCAGTCTACAATGAGCAGTTCTTC	CASSQGVSVYNEQFF
TRBV7-9	TRBJ1-5	TRBD1	NA	TGTGCCAGCAGCTTCGGGACAGGGGATCAGCCCCAGCATTTT	CASSFGTGDQPQHF
TRBV21-1	TRBJ2-7	NA	few	TGTGCCAGCAGCAAGCAGGGACTAGCGGGCCACTACGAGCAGTACTTC	CASSKQGLAGHYEQYF
TRBV20-1	TRBJ2-7	TRBD2	NA	TGCAGTGCTGACCTAGCGGGAGAATCCTACGAGCAGTACTTC	CSADLAGESYEQYF
TRBV7-3	TRBJ2-7	NA	few	TGTGCCAGCAGCTTAGGGGGGGCTCCCTACGAGCAGTACTTC	CASSLGGAPYEQYF